These 32 T cell receptor beta chains share one sample of origin, sequenced in a study of cytomegalovirus exposure and HLA in healthy donors. This PCR relied on a set of 60 Vbeta primers and 13 Jbeta primers. This table comes from immunoSEQ multiplex PCR, and its TCRdb copy is limited to in-frame clones, with some not included. The sample consists of some 76,000 clones, about 70% of them appearing once. The specimen sequenced was PBMCs. These receptors originate from a male donor in good health and CMV-seropositive.

The chain combines TRBV10-3 with TRBJ2-3, with TRBD2 matching 10 bases. V was pared by 4 bases and J by 2 bases, with 3 bases of the junction left unmatched. Germline V gene lookup returns CDR1 ENHRY and CDR2 SYGVKD. The CDR3 spans 15 residues. CDR3: CAISVLAGSTDTQYF. The CDR3 coding sequence is TGTGCCATCAGTGTACTAGCGGGATCCACAGATACGCAGTATTTT.

V and J are TRBV7-2 and TRBJ1-1; D perhaps matches TRBD1 (5 bases). The V and J ends lost 8 bases and 5 bases respectively, with 21 bases between them. CDR1 is SGHTA, CDR2 FQGNSA, per germline. This CDR3 contains 15 residues. This chain's CDR3 is CASSSPQGGRTEAFF. The CDR3 DNA sequence: TGTGCCAGCTCGAGCCCCCAGGGAGGTCGGACTGAAGCTTTCTTT.

This clone was recorded once. V gene TRBV30 combines with J gene TRBJ2-3; TRBD1 matches 8 bases. The CDR3 runs to 15 residues. Germline loops: CDR1 GTSNPN, CDR2 SVGIG (reference sequence). V shed 3 bases, J shed 1 base, and the junction held 6 bases outside the gene matches. CDR3 residues: CAWRPTGEGTDTQYF. The CDR3 DNA is TGTGCCTGGAGACCGACAGGGGAGGGCACAGATACGCAGTATTTT.

This chain uses TRBV5-5 with TRBJ1-1; D gene unclear. Germline-derived CDR1 and CDR2 are SGHKS and YYEKEE (reference sequence). This CDR3 is built from 14 residues. Trimming cost V 0 bases and J 4 bases, with 10 bases left between them. The CDR3 DNA is TGTGCCAGCAGCTTGGGACATTATGGCACTGAAGCTTTCTTT. It encodes CASSLGHYGTEAFF.

The rearrangement links TRBV6-1 to TRBJ2-1; 8 bases fit TRBD1. After removal of 5 bases from V and 7 bases from J, the junction contained 1 base not matched to a gene. Germline V gives CDR1 MNHNS, CDR2 SASEGT. The CDR3 has 12 amino acids. The CDR3 region is CASSRQGNEQFF. The CDR3 DNA reads as TGTGCCAGCAGTAGACAGGGGAATGAGCAGTTCTTC.

This clone was observed a few times. The chain has TRBV6-1 and TRBJ1-4; no definite D call. Germline lookup yields CDR1 MNHNS and CDR2 SASEGT. The CDR3 runs to 15 residues. Trimming cost V 5 bases and J 4 bases, with 14 bases left between them. The CDR3: CASSKYRDLNEKLFF. DNA of the CDR3: TGTGCCAGCAGTAAATACAGAGACCTTAATGAAAAACTGTTTTTT.

The V call is TRBV7-3, the J call TRBJ1-4; no clear D gene. The CDR3 contains 15 residues. Trimming cost V 1 base and J 4 bases, with 10 bases left between them. Germline values: CDR1 SGHTA, CDR2 FQGTGA. CDR3 coding DNA: TGTGCCAGCAGCTTAAGGGCAGGCAGTAATGAAAAACTGTTTTTT. It translates to CASSLRAGSNEKLFF.

The gene calls are TRBV19 and TRBJ1-5; D uncertain. There are 15 residues in the CDR3. Trimming took off 5 bases at V and 0 bases at J, with 11 bases between the two ends. Per the germline V gene, CDR1 is LNHDA and CDR2 is SQIVND (reference sequence). This CDR3 reads CASSEASYSNQPQHF. For the CDR3, the DNA is TGTGCCAGTAGTGAGGCATCCTATAGCAATCAGCCCCAGCATTTT. Drawing the rest from reference TRBV19 and TRBJ1-5, the complete variable domain is DGGITQSPKYLFRKEGQNVTLSCEQNLNHDAMYWYRQDPGQGLRLIYYSQIVNDFQKGDIAEGYSVSREKKESFPLTVTSAQKNPTAFYLCASSEASYSNQPQHFGDGTRLSIL.

The chain's CDR3 is CASSIFGSGSSEQFF. In DNA, the CDR3 is TGTGCCAGTAGTATTTTTGGTAGCGGGAGTTCGGAGCAGTTCTTC. The chain links TRBV19 to TRBJ2-1; 9 nucleotides line up with TRBD2. The germline CDR1 and CDR2 sequences are LNHDA and SQIVND (reference sequence). The V segment lost 3 bases and the J segment 10 bases; nucleotides outside the gene matches: 10. The CDR3 has 15 amino acids. The entire variable domain, with the rest obtained from reference TRBV19 and TRBJ2-1, is as follows: DGGITQSPKYLFRKEGQNVTLSCEQNLNHDAMYWYRQDPGQGLRLIYYSQIVNDFQKGDIAEGYSVSREKKESFPLTVTSAQKNPTAFYLCASSIFGSGSSEQFFGPGTRLTVL.

This clone has a handful of counts. The chain recombines TRBV5-1 with TRBJ2-7, with D possibly being TRBD1 (6 bases). V lost 4 bases to trimming and J lost 2 bases, with 13 bases between them. This CDR3 is built from 14 residues. CDR1 and CDR2 from the germline V gene are SGHRS and YFSETQ. The CDR3: CASSPGTPAYEQYF. As DNA, the CDR3 is TGCGCCAGCAGCCCCGGGACACCTGCCTACGAGCAGTACTTC.

This chain joins TRBV9 and TRBJ1-1, with a possible D match to TRBD1 (5 bases). This CDR3 is 15 amino acids long. Germline values: CDR1 SGDLS, CDR2 YYNGEE. With 0 bases removed from V and 4 bases from J, the gap between germline ends came to 13 bases. In nucleotides, the CDR3 is TGTGCCAGCAGCGTAGGTAGGGGTTCGGCCACTGAAGCTTTCTTT. It specifies CASSVGRGSATEAFF. The full variable domain, with the rest looked up from reference TRBV9 and TRBJ1-1, is DSGVTQTPKHLITATGQRVTLRCSPRSGDLSVYWYQQSLDQGLQFLIQYYNGEERAKGNILERFSAQQFPDLHSELNLSSLELGDSALYFCASSVGRGSATEAFFGQGTRLTVV.

This rearrangement joins TRBV5-1 to TRBJ2-2, with TRBD1 matching 11 bases. CDR1 and CDR2 from the germline V gene are SGHRS and YFSETQ. Unmatched junction bases numbered 4, after V lost 4 bases and J lost 5 bases. The CDR3 contains 15 residues. The CDR3 protein is CASSPGTGGTGELFF. CDR3 sequence (DNA): TGCGCCAGCAGCCCCGGGACAGGGGGGACCGGGGAGCTGTTTTTT.

The V and J genes are TRBV4-2 and TRBJ2-5; 12 bases agree with TRBD2. The J call may be incorrect, as the DNA end agrees better with TRBJ2-7. The CDR3 spans 20 residues. Per germline, CDR1 LGHNA and CDR2 YNFKEQ. The CDR3: CASSQRAQGASGREGYEQYF. The CDR3 DNA is TGTGCCAGCAGCCAGAGGGCCCAGGGCGCTAGCGGGAGGGAGGGCTACGAGCAGTACTTC.

The CDR3 loop reads CASSPQGIKGETQYF. Written as DNA, the CDR3 is TGTGCCAGCAGCCCGCAGGGGATTAAGGGAGAGACCCAGTACTTC. V is TRBV7-9 and J is TRBJ2-5; a possible D gene is TRBD1 (6 bases). The CDR3 has 15 amino acids. The germline V and J ends were trimmed by 5 bases and 4 bases, with 17 bases remaining between them. Per the germline V gene, CDR1 is SEHNR and CDR2 is FQNEAQ (reference sequence).

The chain joins TRBV5-8 to TRBJ2-1, with 11 bases fitting TRBD2. The CDR3 sequence is 16 residues long. V gave up 0 bases and J gave up 8 bases; unmatched junction bases: 7. Germline CDR1 and CDR2: SGHTS and YDEGEE. The CDR3: CASSLGLAGGRDEQFF. The CDR3 DNA sequence: TGTGCCAGCAGCTTGGGGCTAGCGGGAGGCCGCGATGAGCAGTTCTTC.

J is TRBJ1-1 and V is TRBV2; 9 bases match TRBD1. Germline-derived CDR1 and CDR2 are SNHLY and FYNNEI. The CDR3 sequence is 14 residues long. J gave up 5 bases and V 6 bases, and 7 bases lay outside the gene matches. CDR3 loop: CASRDTGTGTEAFF. CDR3 DNA: TGTGCCAGCAGGGACACCGGGACAGGGACTGAAGCTTTCTTT.

J is TRBJ2-7 and V is TRBV7-2; D is possibly TRBD2 (5 bases). CDR3 length: 14 residues. Germline-derived CDR1 and CDR2 are SGHTA and FQGNSA. Trimming took 5 bases from V and 3 from J, leaving 14 bases between them. The CDR3 region is CASSTASTLYEQYF. In DNA form, the CDR3 reads TGTGCCAGCAGCACAGCTAGCACCCTCTACGAGCAGTACTTC. Full variable domain (remainder filled in from reference TRBV7-2 and TRBJ2-7): GAGVSQSPSNKVTEKGKDVELRCDPISGHTALYWYRQSLGQGLEFLIYFQGNSAPDKSGLPSDRFSAERTGGSVSTLTIQRTQQEDSAVYLCASSTASTLYEQYFGPGTRLTVT.

This clone has just one count. The chain employs TRBV10-2 and TRBJ2-3; TRBD2 matches at 8 bases. CDR1 is WSHSY, CDR2 SAAADI, per germline. There are 16 residues in the CDR3. V lost 4 bases and J lost 8; bases outside the gene matches: 14. The CDR3 coding sequence is TGCGCCAGCAGTGGGGACGGGACTAGTCGCGCAGGTACGCAGTATTTT. The encoded protein is CASSGDGTSRAGTQYF.

In its sample, this clone was seen a few times. V usage is TRBV12-5 and J usage is TRBJ2-3, with D possibly matching TRBD2 (5 bases). Looked up from germline, CDR1 is LGHNT and CDR2 is FRNRAP. CDR3 length equals 14 residues. V lost 0 bases and J lost 6, with 10 bases in between. CDR3 in amino acids: CASGLVRDLDTQYF. The CDR3 DNA sequence: TGTGCTAGTGGTTTGGTTCGGGATTTGGATACGCAGTATTTT.

This clone was detected once. The V call is TRBV5-4, the J call TRBJ1-4; 12 nucleotides line up with TRBD1. The CDR3 sequence is 14 residues long. V dropped 5 bases and J dropped 5; count of bases not matched to a gene: 1. From germline, CDR1 is SGHNT and CDR2 YYREEE (reference sequence). In nucleotides, the CDR3 is TGTGCCAGCAGGGGACAGGGGGCAAATGAAAAACTGTTTTTT. It encodes CASRGQGANEKLFF.

The chain employs TRBV18 and TRBJ1-2; tentatively, D is TRBD1 (6 bases). Germline CDR1 and CDR2: KGHSH and LQKENI. Trimming took off 4 bases at V and 0 bases at J, with 9 bases between the two ends. There are 14 residues in the CDR3. The CDR3 DNA reads as TGTGCCAGCTCACGGGACAATGCTAACTATGGCTACACCTTC. Translated, it gives CASSRDNANYGYTF.

This chain uses TRBV30 with TRBJ2-7; maybe TRBD1 (6 bases). The germline gives CDR1 GTSNPN, CDR2 SVGIG (reference sequence). V lost 3 bases, J lost 3 bases, and 12 bases lay in between. CDR3 length equals 13 residues. CDR3 nucleotides: TGTGCCTGGAGGGCGGACAGAATCTACGAGCAGTACTTC. It yields the protein CAWRADRIYEQYF. The whole variable domain, remainder taken from reference TRBV30 and TRBJ2-7, is SQTIHQWPATLVQPVGSPLSLECTVEGTSNPNLYWYRQAAGRGLQLLFYSVGIGQISSEVPQNLSASRPQDRQFILSSKKLLLSDSGFYLCAWRADRIYEQYFGPGTRLTVT.

In this sample, this clone turned up a few times. The rearrangement links TRBV7-9 to TRBJ2-3; TRBD1 matches at 8 bases. The V gene end was trimmed by 6 bases and the J gene end by 1 base; junction bases not matched to a gene: 3. CDR1 and CDR2 (germline): SEHNR, FQNEAQ (reference sequence). This CDR3 is 14 amino acids long. CDR3 bases: TGTGCCAGCAGGCCGGGACAGGGCACAGATACGCAGTATTTT. As protein: CASRPGQGTDTQYF.

The J gene is TRBJ2-5, the V gene TRBV7-2, with 13 bases aligning to TRBD2. CDR1 and CDR2 from the germline V gene are SGHTA and FQGNSA. The V segment lost 4 bases and the J segment 2 bases; nucleotides outside the gene matches: 7. The CDR3 is 17 residues long. DNA for the CDR3: TGTGCCAGCAGCTCCCGACTAGCGGGGGGCCGACAAGAGACCCAGTACTTC. It translates to CASSSRLAGGRQETQYF.

The V call is TRBV15, the J call TRBJ2-3; the D gene is possibly TRBD1 (6 bases). This CDR3 contains 15 residues. V was cut by 5 bases and J by 9 bases, with 21 bases left in between. From germline, CDR1 is LNHNV and CDR2 YYDKDF (reference sequence). CDR3 bases: TGTGCCACCAGCGATAGGGGGACCCTGCGGAGGACGCAGTATTTT. Residues: CATSDRGTLRRTQYF.

The rearrangement links TRBV9 to TRBJ2-2; 10 bases are a match to TRBD2. The germline CDR1 and CDR2 sequences are SGDLS and YYNGEE. J gave up 5 bases and V 0 bases, and 7 bases lay outside the gene matches. The CDR3 is made up of 17 amino acids. The CDR3 spells CASSVGSGGPYTGELFF. The CDR3, as DNA: TGTGCCAGCAGCGTAGGTAGCGGGGGGCCATATACCGGGGAGCTGTTTTTT.

This clone was seen a handful of times. V is TRBV6-4 and J is TRBJ2-3, with TRBD1 as a possible D gene (5 bases). The CDR3 sequence is 15 residues long. V was clipped by 3 bases and J by 3 bases, with 13 bases between them. Germline V CDR1 and CDR2: MRHNA, SNTAGT. CDR3 protein: CASSEDQGTTDTQYF. CDR3 DNA: TGTGCCAGCAGTGAAGATCAGGGAACGACAGATACGCAGTATTTT.

The V call is TRBV6-5, the J call TRBJ2-3, with 7 positions matching TRBD1. From germline, CDR1 is MNHEY and CDR2 SVGAGI. V was pared by 6 bases and J by 4 bases, with 10 bases of the junction left unmatched. This CDR3 is 15 amino acids long. The CDR3 sequence: CASSKQGLWSDTQYF. CDR3 sequence (DNA): TGTGCCAGCAGCAAACAGGGGCTTTGGTCAGATACGCAGTATTTT.

CDR3 DNA sequence: TGTGCCTGCGGTCGAGGGATGAACACTGAAGCTTTCTTT. Protein sequence: CACGRGMNTEAFF. The chain recombines TRBV30 with TRBJ1-1; D is unclear. CDR3 length: 13 amino acids. Germline CDR1 GTSNPN, CDR2 SVGIG (reference sequence). V shed 6 bases and J shed 0 bases, with 11 bases lying between them.

V usage is TRBV27 and J usage is TRBJ2-4, with D unclear. The CDR3 contains 18 residues. From germline, CDR1 is MNHEY and CDR2 SMNVEV (reference sequence). Trimming took 4 bases from V and 1 from J, leaving 20 bases between them. CDR3 sequence (DNA): TGTGCCAGCAGTTCCGGCACGGGTGATCACCGGGCCAAAAACATTCAGTACTTC. This sequence encodes CASSSGTGDHRAKNIQYF.

The rearrangement joins TRBV11-1 to TRBJ2-1; 9 nucleotides align to TRBD1. Germline CDR1 reads SGHAT; CDR2 reads FQDESV (reference sequence). This CDR3 comprises 14 residues. V lost 5 bases and J lost 7; bases outside the gene matches: 6. CDR3 DNA sequence: TGTGCCAGCAGCGACGGACAGGGGAGGAATGAGCAGTTCTTC. This codes for CASSDGQGRNEQFF.

V gene TRBV7-7 combines with J gene TRBJ2-5; TRBD1 aligns across 8 bases. Trimming at V came to 5 bases and at J to 5 bases, leaving 7 bases not matched to a gene. Germline V CDR1 and CDR2: SSHAT, FNYEAQ (reference sequence). The CDR3 totals 14 residues. The CDR3 protein is CASSPTGDGETQYF. As DNA, the CDR3 is TGTGCCAGCAGCCCGACAGGGGACGGGGAGACCCAGTACTTC.